The next 23 T cell receptor beta chains were all read from a single sample in a study of blood T cell repertoires in COVID-19 (dated by TCRdb to about 2020). Library construction relied on the immunoSEQ multiplex PCR assay. TCRdb's version of the immuneACCESS table is confined to in-frame rearrangements and falls short of the full clone set. An unresolved V gene accounts for under half of the shortfall where checked; the remainder is of unknown origin. For this sample the table gives some 220,000 clones, of which roughly 80% were detected only once. Approximately 5.2% of the sample is held by the ten biggest clonotypes. Sequenced input: peripheral blood. These receptors all come from a woman in her 70s with COVID-19, enrolled during active disease.

The chain has TRBV19 and TRBJ2-2, with D possibly matching TRBD1 (5 bases). V lost 7 bases and J 5 bases, leaving 14 bases between the germline ends. The length of the CDR3 is 14 residues. The V gene's germline CDR1 is LNHDA and CDR2 SQIVND (reference sequence). CDR3 bases: TGTGCCAGTACAGGGTCTGGCAGGACCGGGGAGCTGTTTTTT. This translates into CASTGSGRTGELFF.

The CDR3 sequence: CASSMTGFGYEQYF. The CDR3 DNA reads as TGTGCCAGCAGCATGACAGGGTTTGGTTACGAGCAGTACTTC. The genes are TRBV9 and TRBJ2-7; TRBD1 matches at 7 bases. The germline gives CDR1 SGDLS, CDR2 YYNGEE. This CDR3 is built from 14 residues. V trimming: 4 bases; J trimming: 4 bases; junction bases outside the gene matches: 8.

J is TRBJ1-2 and V is TRBV19; possibly TRBD1 for D (6 bases). This CDR3 has 13 residues. The V gene's germline CDR1 is LNHDA and CDR2 SQIVND (reference sequence). V was trimmed by 4 bases and J by 8 bases, leaving 14 bases between them. The CDR3 DNA sequence: TGTGCCAGTAGTACTCTAACAGGGACCGGCTACACCTTC. The encoded protein is CASSTLTGTGYTF.

V and J are TRBV27 and TRBJ2-2; D is undetermined. CDR1 is MNHEY and CDR2 is SMNVEV in the germline V gene (reference sequence). Trimming stripped 6 bases from V and 0 bases from J, with 14 bases between. The CDR3 contains 16 residues. The CDR3 DNA is TGTGCCAGCAGCAATCTCCTAAAATCGAACACCGGGGAGCTGTTTTTT. Protein sequence: CASSNLLKSNTGELFF.

This chain joins TRBV28 and TRBJ2-1, with D tentatively TRBD2 (6 bases). The V gene's germline CDR1 is MDHEN and CDR2 SYDVKM. V lost 4 bases and J lost 0, with 19 bases in between. The CDR3 contains 18 residues. CDR3 sequence (DNA): TGTGCCAGCAGTTCGGGGACTTACCGACTTAGCTCCTACAATGAGCAGTTCTTC. This codes for CASSSGTYRLSSYNEQFF.

The chain links TRBV29-1 to TRBJ2-1, with 9 nucleotides matching TRBD2. With 3 bases clipped from V and 7 bases from J, the junction kept 10 bases outside the gene matches. The CDR3 covers 15 residues. Germline CDR1 reads SQVTM; CDR2 reads ANQGSEA. The CDR3 protein is CSVERSSGRRNEQFF. As DNA, the CDR3 is TGCAGCGTTGAGAGGAGTAGCGGGAGACGTAATGAGCAGTTCTTC.

The genes are TRBV30 and TRBJ2-7; the D gene is possibly TRBD2 (5 bases). The CDR3 runs 13 residues. The V end lost 2 bases, the J end lost 6 bases, and 14 bases lay between the germline ends. Germline V gives CDR1 GTSNPN, CDR2 SVGIG (reference sequence). The CDR3 reads CAWSLQSGIEQYF. As DNA, the CDR3 is TGTGCCTGGAGTCTTCAGTCGGGGATCGAGCAGTACTTC.

The chain links TRBV7-2 to TRBJ1-3; D unresolved. The V gene's germline CDR1 is SGHTA and CDR2 FQGNSA. The V gene lost 4 bases and the J gene lost 4 bases, with 17 bases spanning the gap. This CDR3 is built from 16 residues. The CDR3 region is CASSSYSTAGGNTIYF. The CDR3 nucleotides are TGTGCCAGCAGCTCATACAGCACGGCGGGGGGAAACACCATATATTTT.

This chain links TRBV7-2 with TRBJ1-5; no reliable D call. The CDR3 runs to 18 residues. The V gene lost 1 base and the J gene lost 2 bases, with 18 bases spanning the gap. Germline lookup yields CDR1 SGHTA and CDR2 FQGNSA. In DNA, the CDR3 is TGTGCCAGCAGCTTAGTCTCCCGGTCGTCACGGGGCAATCAGCCCCAGCATTTT. Its translation: CASSLVSRSSRGNQPQHF.

The V and J genes are TRBV5-6 and TRBJ1-2; 7 bases are shared with TRBD1. Unmatched junction bases numbered 4, after V lost 0 bases and J lost 2 bases. The CDR3 is 15 residues long. Germline loops: CDR1 SGHDT, CDR2 YYEEEE. The CDR3 loop reads CASSLDRGVNYGYTF. DNA for the CDR3: TGTGCCAGCAGCTTGGACAGGGGAGTGAACTATGGCTACACCTTC.

The DNA for the CDR3 is TGTGCCAGCAGTTACCCCGTTCAGGGCGAGCAGTTCTTC. It specifies CASSYPVQGEQFF. This chain joins TRBV6-2 or TRBV6-3 and TRBJ2-1, with a weak D call TRBD1 (5 bases). CDR1 and CDR2 from the germline V gene are MNHEY and SVGEGT. V lost 2 bases, J lost 10 bases, and 12 bases lay in between. There are 13 residues in the CDR3.

This chain uses TRBV6-5 with TRBJ2-7, with TRBD1 matching over 8 bases. This CDR3 is built from 16 residues. V lost 2 bases and J lost 1; bases outside the gene matches: 7. Germline values: CDR1 MNHEY, CDR2 SVGAGI. CDR3 in DNA: TGTGCCAGCAGTTACACTTGGACAGGGCCATCCTACGAGCAGTACTTC. This sequence encodes CASSYTWTGPSYEQYF.

This chain links TRBV7-8 with TRBJ2-7; D is perhaps TRBD1 (6 bases). The V and J ends lost 1 base and 9 bases respectively, with 10 bases between them. Germline CDR1 reads SGHVS; CDR2 reads FQNEAQ. The CDR3 runs to 12 residues. The CDR3 loop is CASSLDSGAQYF. The CDR3 nucleotides are TGTGCCAGCAGCTTAGATTCAGGGGCGCAGTACTTC.

The chain carries TRBV2 and TRBJ2-2; possible D gene TRBD2, 6 bases. The V end lost 3 bases, the J end lost 1 base, and 12 bases lay between the germline ends. This CDR3 contains 16 residues. The germline V gene encodes CDR1 SNHLY and CDR2 FYNNEI. The CDR3: CASSDLGTLNTGELFF. In DNA, the CDR3 is TGTGCCAGCAGTGATTTAGGGACTTTGAACACCGGGGAGCTGTTTTTT.

This chain connects TRBV19 to TRBJ2-2; D gene unclear. Germline V gene data show CDR1 as LNHDA and CDR2 as SQIVND (reference sequence). V shed 5 bases and J shed 8 bases, with 12 bases lying between them. This CDR3 is 13 amino acids long. CDR3 protein: CASSPSVRGELFF. The CDR3, as DNA: TGTGCCAGTAGTCCCTCGGTCAGGGGGGAGCTGTTTTTT.

The V gene is TRBV7-9, the J gene TRBJ1-1; D might be TRBD1 (5 bases). Germline lookup yields CDR1 SEHNR and CDR2 FQNEAQ (reference sequence). This CDR3 spans 19 amino acids. Deletions cut 0 bases from V and 1 base from J, with 21 bases between. The CDR3 sequence is CASSLAPFAGPVSNTEAFF. The CDR3 bases are TGTGCCAGCAGCTTAGCGCCCTTCGCAGGGCCAGTATCGAACACTGAAGCTTTCTTT. Variable domain in full (rest from reference TRBV7-9 and TRBJ1-1): DTGVSQNPRHKITKRGQNVTFRCDPISEHNRLYWYRQTLGQGPEFLTYFQNEAQLEKSRLLSDRFSAERPKGSFSTLEIQRTEQGDSAMYLCASSLAPFAGPVSNTEAFFGQGTRLTVV.

The table lists this clone with a count of one. The V gene is TRBV5-1, the J gene TRBJ2-3, with 7 bases fitting TRBD2. Germline V lookup: CDR1 SGHRS, CDR2 YFSETQ. V was clipped by 1 base and J by 3 bases; unmatched bases: 5. The CDR3 is made up of 15 amino acids. The chain's CDR3 is CASSLPRERTDTQYF. CDR3 sequence (DNA): TGCGCCAGCAGCTTGCCGCGGGAGAGAACAGATACGCAGTATTTT.

The chain employs TRBV28 and TRBJ1-2, with D maybe TRBD1 (6 bases). CDR1 and CDR2 from the germline V gene are MDHEN and SYDVKM. V lost 2 bases, J lost 2 bases, and 6 bases lay in between. The CDR3 covers 13 residues. The CDR3 DNA follows: TGTGCCAGCAGTTTAACAGGGAACTATGGCTACACCTTC. This gives the protein CASSLTGNYGYTF.

The gene calls are TRBV30 and TRBJ1-2, with D unresolved. V lost 4 bases, J lost 8 bases, and 14 bases lay in between. This CDR3 region has 12 residues. CDR1 and CDR2 from the germline V gene are GTSNPN and SVGIG (reference sequence). The CDR3 nucleotides read TGTGCCTGGATTCCCCAAATCGGGGGCTACACCTTC. Its translation: CAWIPQIGGYTF.

The chain couples TRBV27 to TRBJ1-2; TRBD1 is a possible D gene (6 bases). Trimming took off 4 bases at V and 8 bases at J, with 17 bases between the two ends. CDR1 MNHEY and CDR2 SMNVEV come from the germline V gene (reference sequence). The CDR3 totals 14 residues. This CDR3 reads CASSSLQGPQGYTF. Written as DNA, the CDR3 is TGTGCCAGCAGTTCCTTACAGGGCCCTCAGGGCTACACCTTC.

This rearrangement joins TRBV6-6 to TRBJ2-3, with 7 positions matching TRBD2. This CDR3 comprises 14 residues. The V gene's germline CDR1 is MNHNY and CDR2 SVGAGI (reference sequence). Losses at the gene ends were 7 bases for V and 2 bases for J; bases not matched to a gene: 6. Here the CDR3 reads CASTIAGSTDTQYF. DNA of the CDR3: TGTGCCAGCACAATAGCGGGCTCCACAGATACGCAGTATTTT.

V usage is TRBV28 and J usage is TRBJ1-1; TRBD1 matches 10 bases. The CDR3 spans 15 residues. Germline V CDR1 and CDR2: MDHEN, SYDVKM. The trim removed 7 bases at V and 2 bases at J, leaving 7 bases unmatched. CDR3 amino acids: CASTDRGLGNTEAFF. CDR3 sequence (DNA): TGTGCCAGCACCGACAGGGGGCTCGGCAACACTGAAGCTTTCTTT.

Worth noting for this clone: One junction end disagrees with the germline gene, perhaps due to a read error. The chain couples TRBV14 to TRBJ2-7, with D hard to call. The germline CDR1 and CDR2 sequences are SGHDN and FVKESK. The CDR3 runs to 15 residues. The CDR3 region is CASTQSLLGASEQYF. CDR3 DNA sequence: TGTGCCAGCACCCAAAGTCTTCTAGGAGCCAGCGAGCAGTACTTC.